A selection of T cell receptor beta chains follows, all from one sample in a study of blood T cells in healthy people across ages. TCRdb fed the 5' RACE reads into MiXCR, producing one record per CDR3 protein. The sample contains around 2 million distinct CDR3 sequences, about 39% of which appear only once. The source material was blood. These TCRs come from a human donor in good health. Both conserved end residues are part of each CDR3. Each record gives: D gene, J gene, V gene, clone size, CDR3 DNA, CDR3 protein. The D gene is left open where the match is weak. Only part of the rows carry a size: once, few, many, or a class if the clone is expanded.

-	TRBJ1-2	TRBV7-9	few	TGTGCCAGCAGCTTAGTGTCGACGGGAGGGAATGGCTACACCTTC	CASSLVSTGGNGYTF
TRBD2	TRBJ2-7	TRBV20-1	-	TGTAGTGCTAGAGCCACTAGCGACTACGAGCAGTACTTC	CSARATSDYEQYF
TRBD1	TRBJ1-2	TRBV28	-	TGTGCCAGTAAACCAGGAGGGGGCTCCACGGGGTCGGGCTACACCTTC	CASKPGGGSTGSGYTF
TRBD1	TRBJ2-4	TRBV11-2	-	TGTGCCAGCAGCTTAGGGGGTCAGGGGGCGTGGGGCATTCAGTACTTC	CASSLGGQGAWGIQYF
TRBD1	TRBJ2-5	TRBV6-5	-	TGTGCCAGCTCCCAGGACAGGCTGGGGGAGCAGTACTTC	CASSQDRLGEQYF
TRBD1	TRBJ2-7	TRBV5-1	few	TGCGCCAGCAGCTGGACTCGACAGGGACCCTACGAGCAGTACTTC	CASSWTRQGPYEQYF
-	TRBJ1-1	TRBV27	few	TGTGCCAGCAAAGTCGGGACCTCAGGCACTGAAGCTTTCTTT	CASKVGTSGTEAFF
-	TRBJ2-7	TRBV21-1	once	TGTGCCAGCAGCAAAACGAGTATAGCGGGGGGCCAGGCCTACGAGCAGTACTTC	CASSKTSIAGGQAYEQYF
TRBD2	TRBJ2-1	TRBV3-1	-	TGTGCCAGCAGCCCTCCGGGACTAGCGGGGGGACGTGAGCAGTTCTTC	CASSPPGLAGGREQFF
TRBD2	TRBJ2-7	TRBV7-3	-	TGTGCCAGGAGCCGGACTAGCGGTGTTCCCACATGCTACGAGCAGTACTTC	CARSRTSGVPTCYEQYF
TRBD2	TRBJ2-4	TRBV20-1	few	TGCAGTGCCAACCCCGGACGAACCGGGGGGAACATTCAGTACTTC	CSANPGRTGGNIQYF
-	TRBJ1-2	TRBV15	-	TGTGCCACCAGGGCCCCACACTATGGCTACACCTTC	CATRAPHYGYTF
TRBD2	TRBJ2-5	TRBV5-1	few	TGCGCCAGCACCCCTATGGGACTAGTGGAGACCCAGTACTTC	CASTPMGLVETQYF
TRBD2	TRBJ2-5	TRBV9	few	TGTGCCAGCAGCGTAAGGGGGACTAGCGGGGAAGAGACCCAGTACTTC	CASSVRGTSGEETQYF
TRBD2	TRBJ2-1	TRBV10-3	-	TGTGCCATCTCCGGGACTAGGGGCGCAGTTGAGCAGTTCTTC	CAISGTRGAVEQFF
TRBD1	TRBJ2-7	TRBV29-1	many	TGCAGCGTTGAAGGACAGGGGAGATACGAGCAGTACTTC	CSVEGQGRYEQYF
-	TRBJ1-2	TRBV29-1	many	TGCAGCACCCTAGGGGGGTCTCCGGGGGGCTACACCTTC	CSTLGGSPGGYTF
-	TRBJ1-2	TRBV7-9	-	TGTGCCAGCAGCCCCCTGCTGGGGCCTACTAGACTTTTATATGGCTACACCTTC	CASSPLLGPTRLLYGYTF
-	TRBJ2-6	TRBV6-2/TRBV6-3	-	TGTGCCAGCAGTTACATGGAATTTGGGGCCAACGTCCTGACTTTC	CASSYMEFGANVLTF
TRBD2	TRBJ2-3	TRBV6-8	few	TGTGCCAGCAGTTACGATGGCGGGGGAACAGATACGCAGTATTTT	CASSYDGGGTDTQYF
-	TRBJ2-5	TRBV7-2	few	TGTGCCAGCAGCTTCGGGGACATCCAAGAGACCCAGTACTTC	CASSFGDIQETQYF
-	TRBJ2-1	TRBV29-1	many	TGCAGCGTTGGGGGCGACAGCTACAATGAGCAGTTCTTC	CSVGGDSYNEQFF
TRBD1	TRBJ1-2	TRBV29-1	-	TGCAGCGTTGAAGTGTCTGGCCAGGGGGCGAGGGGCTACACCTTC	CSVEVSGQGARGYTF
-	TRBJ1-1	TRBV29-1	-	TGCAGTGGCAGAGGGGGACTGAACACTGAAGCTTTCTTT	CSGRGGLNTEAFF
-	TRBJ2-2	TRBV11-3	-	TGTGCCAGCAGTCCGAGGAGAACCGGGGAGCTGTTTTTT	CASSPRRTGELFF
TRBD2	TRBJ2-3	TRBV7-2	-	TGTGCCAGCAGCTTGAACCTAGCGGCAGATACGCAGTATTTT	CASSLNLAADTQYF
TRBD2	TRBJ2-5	TRBV4-2	-	TGTGCCAGCAGCCAAGAGCAGGGACTAGCTGAGACCCAGTACTTC	CASSQEQGLAETQYF
TRBD1	TRBJ2-7	TRBV15	few	TGTGCCACCAGCTCCCGGGACAGGGGGTCCGAGCAGTACTTC	CATSSRDRGSEQYF
TRBD1	TRBJ1-2	TRBV4-2	-	TGTGCCAGCAGCCAAGGTGTGACAGGGGGCGATGGCTACACCTTC	CASSQGVTGGDGYTF
-	TRBJ1-6	TRBV9	many	TGTGCCAGCAGCGTTACCGACTCGGGCCGCCTAAATTCACCCCTCCACTTT	CASSVTDSGRLNSPLHF
TRBD1	TRBJ2-6	TRBV7-3	-	TGTGCCAGCGCCGACGGACAGGGTAGCGTCCTGACTTTC	CASADGQGSVLTF
TRBD1	TRBJ2-3	TRBV4-2	-	TGTGCCAGCAGCCAAGATGCAGAGACAGGGATAATTGATACGCAGTATTTT	CASSQDAETGIIDTQYF
-	TRBJ2-6	TRBV6-1	-	TGTGCCAGCACCGGTGACCCCTCTGGGGCCAACGTCCTGACTTTC	CASTGDPSGANVLTF
TRBD1	TRBJ2-1	TRBV2	-	TGTGCCAGTAAGACAGGGCCCTACGATGAGCAGTTCTTC	CASKTGPYDEQFF
TRBD2	TRBJ2-1	TRBV20-1	-	TGCAGTGCAGTAGCGGGGGGGTACTCCTACAATGAGCAGTTCTTC	CSAVAGGYSYNEQFF
-	TRBJ2-3	TRBV29-1	-	TGCAGCGTTGCAGGGGGGAGAAGCACAGATACGCAGTATTTT	CSVAGGRSTDTQYF
-	TRBJ1-1	TRBV6-1	-	TGTGCCAGCAGTGAATTCCCCAGGGGTGACACTGAAGCTTTCTTT	CASSEFPRGDTEAFF
-	TRBJ1-1	TRBV6-6	-	TGTGCCAGCAGTTACTCGTGGTCAGGGGAGGCTTCTGAAGCTTTCTTT	CASSYSWSGEASEAFF
TRBD2	TRBJ2-1	TRBV20-1	-	TGCAGTGCTAGTTTAAGGGGACTAGTCCTCTACAATGAGCAGTTCTTC	CSASLRGLVLYNEQFF
-	TRBJ1-1	TRBV20-1	-	TGCAGTGCTCCCACAGGGAACACTGAAGCTTTCTTT	CSAPTGNTEAFF
-	TRBJ2-7	TRBV7-3	-	TGTGCCAGCAGCTTAGTCGGGGGAAGCCTAGCCTCCTACGAGCAGTACTTC	CASSLVGGSLASYEQYF
-	TRBJ2-4	TRBV20-1	-	TGCAGTGCCGTCGATTCCGGGCCCAAAAACATTCAGTACTTC	CSAVDSGPKNIQYF
-	TRBJ2-5	TRBV29-1	few	TGCAGCGCAGCTCAAACAGGGTTTGAGCAAGAGACCCAGTACTTC	CSAAQTGFEQETQYF
-	TRBJ2-7	TRBV6-2/TRBV6-3	few	TGTGCCAGCAAGAAGGCAGGGGCCTCCTACGAGCAGTACTTC	CASKKAGASYEQYF
TRBD1	TRBJ1-2	TRBV7-2	-	TGTGCCAGCAGCTTACAGATCGGACAGGCCTACTTTATCAGCTACACCTTC	CASSLQIGQAYFISYTF
TRBD1	TRBJ2-3	TRBV20-1	-	TGCAGTACCACCAGCCGGGACAGGGTGAAGTCAGATACGCAGTATTTT	CSTTSRDRVKSDTQYF
-	TRBJ2-3	TRBV2	-	TGTGCCAGCAGTAGAGACAGGTCCCAAGCTACTACGCAGTATTTT	CASSRDRSQATTQYF
-	TRBJ2-3	TRBV5-1	-	TGCGCCAGCAGCTGGATCCCGGGATTTGGAGATACGCAGTATTTT	CASSWIPGFGDTQYF
-	TRBJ2-1	TRBV7-8	-	TGTGCCAGCAGCTTAGCGGTTGGGGGGCTCTACAATGAGCAGTTCTTC	CASSLAVGGLYNEQFF
TRBD2	TRBJ2-1	TRBV20-1	-	TGCAGTGCTAGAGGGTACCTAGCGGGGGGGATAAGCTCCTACAATGAGCAGTTCTTC	CSARGYLAGGISSYNEQFF
-	TRBJ2-1	TRBV7-3	few	TGTGCCAGCAGCCCGCCGGACAGGAGGGAAAACAATGAGCAGTTCTTC	CASSPPDRRENNEQFF
-	TRBJ1-1	TRBV5-4	many	TGTGCCAGCAGCTTGGGCTTGGGGGGTACTATGAACACTGAAGCTTTCTTT	CASSLGLGGTMNTEAFF
TRBD1	TRBJ2-5	TRBV29-1	few	TGCAGCGTCGCTACAACAGGGGAAGAGACCCAGTACTTC	CSVATTGEETQYF
-	TRBJ2-2	TRBV3-1	-	TGTGCCAGCAGCCAAGTCAGTCGGGAGCTGTTTTTT	CASSQVSRELFF
-	TRBJ2-7	TRBV5-6	-	TGTGCCAGCAGCTTGATACCCGGGGAGGTCTCCTACGAGCAGTACTTC	CASSLIPGEVSYEQYF
-	TRBJ2-4	TRBV10-2	once	TGCGCCAGCAGCTGGACGGGCTCCTACAATGAGCAGTACTTC	CASSWTGSYNEQYF
-	TRBJ1-1	TRBV5-1	-	TGCGCCAGCAGTGACGAGGGGCACGGTGAAGCTTTCTTT	CASSDEGHGEAFF